This T cell receptor beta chain was captured by sequencing in a study of identical twins. A universal primer site arose from template switching, and cDNA bore unique molecular identifiers. TCRdb called the 5' RACE reads again in MiXCR, with one record for every CDR3 protein. Of fewer than 550,000 distinct CDR3 sequences detected, around 15% appear once; the ten largest clones hold 0.44%. This clonotype was seen a few times. The CDR3 runs 11 residues. Germline CDR1 KGHDR, CDR2 SFDVKD. Deletions cut 4 bases from V and 8 bases from J, with 5 bases between. The sample was also reused in another study, on yellow fever vaccine responses in identical twins.

The sample was CD4+ T cells sorted from blood. J is TRBJ2-1 and V is TRBV24-1; D remains ambiguous. This receptor was taken from a woman between 18 and 29 years old in good health. The CDR3 region has the DNA TGTGCCACCAGTGAGTGGGATGAGCAGTTCTTC. The encoded protein is CATSEWDEQFF.